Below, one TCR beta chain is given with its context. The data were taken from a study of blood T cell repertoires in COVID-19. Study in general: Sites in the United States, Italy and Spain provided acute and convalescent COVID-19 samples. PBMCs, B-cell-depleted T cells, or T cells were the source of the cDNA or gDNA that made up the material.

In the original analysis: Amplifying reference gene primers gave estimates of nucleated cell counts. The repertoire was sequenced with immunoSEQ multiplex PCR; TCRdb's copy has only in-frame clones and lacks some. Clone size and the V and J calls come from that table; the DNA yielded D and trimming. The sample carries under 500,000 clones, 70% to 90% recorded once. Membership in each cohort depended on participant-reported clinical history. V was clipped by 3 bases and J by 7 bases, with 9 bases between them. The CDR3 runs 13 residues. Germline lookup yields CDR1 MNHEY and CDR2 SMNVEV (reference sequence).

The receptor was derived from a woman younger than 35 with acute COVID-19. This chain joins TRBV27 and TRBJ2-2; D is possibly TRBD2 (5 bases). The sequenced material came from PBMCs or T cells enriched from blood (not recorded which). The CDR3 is CASSFGGVGELFF. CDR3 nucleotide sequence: TGTGCCAGCAGTTTCGGAGGAGTCGGGGAGCTGTTTTTT.